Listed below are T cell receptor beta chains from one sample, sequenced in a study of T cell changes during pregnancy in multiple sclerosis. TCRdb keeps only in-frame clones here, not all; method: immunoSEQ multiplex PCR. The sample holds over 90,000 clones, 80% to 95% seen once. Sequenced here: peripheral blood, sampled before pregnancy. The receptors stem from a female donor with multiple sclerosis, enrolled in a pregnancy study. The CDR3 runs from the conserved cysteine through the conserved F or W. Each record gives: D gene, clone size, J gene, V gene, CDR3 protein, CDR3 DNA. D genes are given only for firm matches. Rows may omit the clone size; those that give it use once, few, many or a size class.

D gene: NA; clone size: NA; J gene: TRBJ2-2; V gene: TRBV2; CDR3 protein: CASSGESGELFF; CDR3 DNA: TGTGCCAGCAGTGGGGAGTCCGGGGAGCTGTTTTTT
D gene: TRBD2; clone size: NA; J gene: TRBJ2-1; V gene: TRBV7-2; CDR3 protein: CASSWGLAVLGHGRNEQFF; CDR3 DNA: TGTGCCAGCAGCTGGGGACTAGCGGTACTCGGTCACGGGCGCAATGAGCAGTTCTTC
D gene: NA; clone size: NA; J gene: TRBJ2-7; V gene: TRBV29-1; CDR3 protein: CSVVALGQTYEQYF; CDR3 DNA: TGCAGCGTTGTTGCCCTGGGACAAACCTACGAGCAGTACTTC
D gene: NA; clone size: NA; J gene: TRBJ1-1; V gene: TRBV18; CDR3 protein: CASSVLSQGENTEAFF; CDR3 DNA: TGTGCCAGCTCCGTACTTTCACAGGGCGAGAACACTGAAGCTTTCTTT
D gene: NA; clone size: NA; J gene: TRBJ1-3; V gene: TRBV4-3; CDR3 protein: CASSQARTVSGNTIYF; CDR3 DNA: TGCGCCAGCAGCCAAGCCCGGACAGTTTCTGGAAACACCATATATTTT
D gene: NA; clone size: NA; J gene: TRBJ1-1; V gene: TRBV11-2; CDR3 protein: CASRAWTAMNTEAFF; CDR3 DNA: TGTGCCAGCAGAGCATGGACAGCCATGAACACTGAAGCTTTCTTT
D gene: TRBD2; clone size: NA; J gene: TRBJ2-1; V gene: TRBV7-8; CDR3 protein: CASSLGTSGGGSSYNEQFF; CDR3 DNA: TGTGCCAGCAGCCTTGGGACTAGCGGGGGTGGCAGCTCCTACAATGAGCAGTTCTTC
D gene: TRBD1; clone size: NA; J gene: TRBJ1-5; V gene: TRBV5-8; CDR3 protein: CASSYGQGTPPQHF; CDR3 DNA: TGTGCCAGCAGCTATGGACAGGGGACTCCGCCCCAGCATTTT
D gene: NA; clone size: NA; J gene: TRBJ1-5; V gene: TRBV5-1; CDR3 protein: CASSLAGDQPQHF; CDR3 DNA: TGCGCCAGCAGCTTGGCAGGGGACCAGCCCCAGCATTTT
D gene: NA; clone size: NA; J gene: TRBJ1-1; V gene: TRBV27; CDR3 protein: CASGAAWDTRAFF; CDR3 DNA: TGTGCCAGCGGGGCCGCTTGGGACACGCGAGCTTTCTTT
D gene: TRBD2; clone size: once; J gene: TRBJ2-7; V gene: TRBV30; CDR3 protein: CAWSVLPGGPSYEQYF; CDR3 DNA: TGTGCCTGGAGTGTACTCCCGGGAGGGCCGTCCTACGAGCAGTACTTC
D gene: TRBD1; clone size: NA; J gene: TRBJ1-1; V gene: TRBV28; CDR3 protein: CASSPQGDGGGTEAFF; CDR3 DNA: TGTGCCAGCAGTCCACAGGGGGACGGGGGTGGCACTGAAGCTTTCTTT
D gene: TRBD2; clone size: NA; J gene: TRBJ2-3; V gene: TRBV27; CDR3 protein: CASSLNGRNTDTQYF; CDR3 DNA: TGTGCCAGCAGTTTGAACGGGAGGAACACAGATACGCAGTATTTT
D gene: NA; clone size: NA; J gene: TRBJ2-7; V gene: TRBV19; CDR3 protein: CASSWETAYLRDSYEQYF; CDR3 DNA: TGTGCCAGTAGTTGGGAGACCGCCTACCTCCGGGACTCCTACGAGCAGTACTTC
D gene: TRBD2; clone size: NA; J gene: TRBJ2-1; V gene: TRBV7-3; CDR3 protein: CASSTTSGPPYNEQFF; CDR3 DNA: TGTGCCAGCAGCACTACTAGCGGCCCCCCTTACAATGAGCAGTTCTTC
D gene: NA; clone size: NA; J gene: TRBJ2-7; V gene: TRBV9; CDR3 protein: CASSVAAGNEQYF; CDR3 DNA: TGTGCCAGCAGCGTAGCTGCGGGGAACGAGCAGTACTTC
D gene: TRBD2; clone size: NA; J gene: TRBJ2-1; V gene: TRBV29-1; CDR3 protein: CSVWTSGRHEQFF; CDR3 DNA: TGCAGCGTTTGGACTAGCGGGAGGCATGAGCAGTTCTTC
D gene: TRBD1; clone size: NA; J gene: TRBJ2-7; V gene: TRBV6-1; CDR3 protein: CASILGTGTYEQYF; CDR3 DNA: TGTGCCAGCATTTTAGGGACAGGGACCTACGAGCAGTACTTC
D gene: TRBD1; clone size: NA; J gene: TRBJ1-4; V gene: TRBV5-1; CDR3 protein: CASSWGTGSGGYHEKLFF; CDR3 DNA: TGCGCCAGCAGCTGGGGGACAGGTTCTGGGGGGTATCACGAAAAACTGTTTTTT
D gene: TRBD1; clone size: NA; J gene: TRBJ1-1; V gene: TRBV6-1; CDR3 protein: CASRLQGYDTEAFF; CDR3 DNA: TGTGCCAGCAGGCTACAGGGGTATGACACTGAAGCTTTCTTT
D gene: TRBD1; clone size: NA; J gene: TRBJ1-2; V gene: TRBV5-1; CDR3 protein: CASSLGDRVNYGYTF; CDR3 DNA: TGCGCCAGCAGCTTGGGGGACAGAGTTAACTATGGCTACACCTTC
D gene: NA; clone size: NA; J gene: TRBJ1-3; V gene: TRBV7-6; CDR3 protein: CASSLGGGISGNTIYF; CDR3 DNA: TGTGCCAGCAGCTTAGGAGGCGGGATCTCTGGAAACACCATATATTTT
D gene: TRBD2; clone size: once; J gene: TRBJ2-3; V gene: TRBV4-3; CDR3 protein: CASSPVRGGTQYF; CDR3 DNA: TGCGCCAGCAGCCCCGTACGGGGGGGGACGCAGTATTTT
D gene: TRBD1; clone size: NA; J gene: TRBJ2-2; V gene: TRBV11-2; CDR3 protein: CASSYRDRTTGELFF; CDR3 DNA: TGTGCCAGCAGCTACCGGGACAGGACCACCGGGGAGCTGTTTTTT
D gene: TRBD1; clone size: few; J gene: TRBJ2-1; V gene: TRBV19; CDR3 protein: CASIGDRGRINEQFF; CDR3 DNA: TGTGCCAGTATCGGAGACAGGGGTCGGATCAATGAGCAGTTCTTC
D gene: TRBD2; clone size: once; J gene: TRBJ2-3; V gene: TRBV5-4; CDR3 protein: CASSWASGGRPDTQYF; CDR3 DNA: TGTGCCAGCAGCTGGGCTAGCGGGGGTAGGCCAGATACGCAGTATTTT
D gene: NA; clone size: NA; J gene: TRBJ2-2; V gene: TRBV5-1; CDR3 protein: CASSLETGANTGELFF; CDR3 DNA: TGCGCCAGCAGCTTGGAAACAGGCGCGAACACCGGGGAGCTGTTTTTT
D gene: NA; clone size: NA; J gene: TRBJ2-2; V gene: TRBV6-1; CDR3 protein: CASREARGRGPGELFF; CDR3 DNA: TGTGCCAGCAGGGAAGCGCGGGGGCGCGGTCCCGGGGAGCTGTTTTTT
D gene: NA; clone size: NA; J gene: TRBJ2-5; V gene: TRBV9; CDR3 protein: CASSPPAGRRGQETQYF; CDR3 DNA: TGTGCCAGCAGCCCTCCCGCGGGGCGCCGGGGGCAAGAGACCCAGTACTTC
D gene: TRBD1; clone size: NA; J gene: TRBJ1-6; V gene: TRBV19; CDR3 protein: CASSAGTANSPLHF; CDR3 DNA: TGTGCCAGTAGTGCCGGGACAGCGAATTCACCCCTCCACTTT
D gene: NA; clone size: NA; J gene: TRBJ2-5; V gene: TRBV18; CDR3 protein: CASSPPGETQYF; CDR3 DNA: TGTGCCAGCTCACCACCCGGGGAGACCCAGTACTTC
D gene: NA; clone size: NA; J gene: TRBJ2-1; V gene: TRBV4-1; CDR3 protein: CASSQDETGLGEQFF; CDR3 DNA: TGCGCCAGCAGCCAAGATGAGACAGGATTAGGTGAGCAGTTCTTC
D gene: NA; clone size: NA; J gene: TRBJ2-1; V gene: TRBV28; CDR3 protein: CASSFRHEQFF; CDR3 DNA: TGTGCCAGCAGTTTCAGGCATGAGCAGTTCTTC
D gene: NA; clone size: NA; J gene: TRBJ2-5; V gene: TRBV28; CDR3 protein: CASSLPVQETQYF; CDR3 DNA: TGTGCCAGCAGTTTACCGGTACAAGAGACCCAGTACTTC
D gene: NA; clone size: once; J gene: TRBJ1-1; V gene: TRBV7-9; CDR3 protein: CASRGGLNTEAFF; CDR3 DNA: TGTGCCAGCAGGGGGGGGTTGAACACTGAAGCTTTCTTT
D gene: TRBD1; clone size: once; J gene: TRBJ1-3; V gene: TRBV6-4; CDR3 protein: CASSDPGQDSSGNTIYF; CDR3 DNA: TGTGCCAGCAGTGATCCGGGACAGGACTCCTCTGGAAACACCATATATTTT
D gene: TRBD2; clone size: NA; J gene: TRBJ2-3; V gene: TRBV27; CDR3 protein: CASRLAGGQVRTDTQYF; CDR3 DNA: TGTGCCAGCAGACTAGCGGGGGGGCAGGTACGCACAGATACGCAGTATTTT
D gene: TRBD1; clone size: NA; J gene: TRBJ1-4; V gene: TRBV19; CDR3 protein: CASSITGVTTNEKLFF; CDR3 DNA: TGTGCCAGTAGCATTACAGGGGTTACAACTAATGAAAAACTGTTTTTT
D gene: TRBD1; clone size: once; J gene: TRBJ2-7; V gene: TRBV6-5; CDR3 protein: CASSYRDRVSEQYF; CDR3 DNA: TGTGCCAGCAGTTACAGGGACAGGGTATCCGAGCAGTACTTC
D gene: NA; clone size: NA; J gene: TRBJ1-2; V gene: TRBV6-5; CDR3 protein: CASSYSLMNGYTF; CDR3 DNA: TGTGCCAGCAGTTACTCGCTAATGAATGGCTACACCTTC
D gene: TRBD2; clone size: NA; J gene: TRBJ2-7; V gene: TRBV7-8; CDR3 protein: CASSLQRASGSYEQYF; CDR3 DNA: TGTGCCAGCAGCCTCCAGCGGGCTAGCGGGAGCTACGAGCAGTACTTC
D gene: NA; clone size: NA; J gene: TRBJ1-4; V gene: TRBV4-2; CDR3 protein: CASSQENREREKLFF; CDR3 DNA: TGTGCCAGCAGCCAAGAGAACAGGGAGCGGGAAAAACTGTTTTTT
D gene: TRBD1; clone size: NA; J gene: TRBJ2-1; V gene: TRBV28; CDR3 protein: CASMQGAVDEQFF; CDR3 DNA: TGTGCCAGCATGCAGGGGGCTGTGGATGAGCAGTTCTTC
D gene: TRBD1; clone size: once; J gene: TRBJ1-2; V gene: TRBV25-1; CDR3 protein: CASGGQGAGGYTF; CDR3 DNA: TGTGCCAGCGGGGGACAGGGGGCGGGTGGCTACACCTTC
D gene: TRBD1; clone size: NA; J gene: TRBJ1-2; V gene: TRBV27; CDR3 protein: CASSPTTGVVYGYTF; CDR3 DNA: TGTGCCAGCAGTCCCACAACAGGGGTGGTCTATGGCTACACCTTC
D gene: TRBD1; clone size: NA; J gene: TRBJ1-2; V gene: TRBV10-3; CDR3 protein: CAISTGTAYGYTF; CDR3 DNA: TGTGCCATCAGTACCGGGACAGCTTATGGCTACACCTTC
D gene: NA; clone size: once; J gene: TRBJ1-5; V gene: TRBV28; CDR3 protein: CASSLLQGILSNQPQHF; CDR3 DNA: TGTGCCAGCAGTCTGCTACAGGGTATATTGAGCAATCAGCCCCAGCATTTT
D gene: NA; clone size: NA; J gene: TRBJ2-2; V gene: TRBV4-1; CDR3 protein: CASRPGKYTGELFF; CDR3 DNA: TGCGCCAGTAGGCCCGGGAAGTACACCGGGGAGCTGTTTTTT
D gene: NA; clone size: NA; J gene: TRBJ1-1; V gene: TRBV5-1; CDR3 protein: CASSGRAEAFF; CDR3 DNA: TGCGCCAGCAGTGGGCGAGCTGAAGCTTTCTTT
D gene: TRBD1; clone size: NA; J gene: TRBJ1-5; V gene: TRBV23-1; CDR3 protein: CASSQGDRVPWEEQPQHF; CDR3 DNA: TGCGCCAGCAGCCAAGGGGACAGGGTGCCTTGGGAGGAACAGCCCCAGCATTTT
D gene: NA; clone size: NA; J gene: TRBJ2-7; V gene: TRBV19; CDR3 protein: CASLGGSGVGYEQYF; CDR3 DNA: TGTGCCAGCCTCGGCGGTAGCGGCGTCGGGTACGAGCAGTACTTC
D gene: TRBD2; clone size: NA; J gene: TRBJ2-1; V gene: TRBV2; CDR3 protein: CASSEAGGPLGEQFF; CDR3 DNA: TGTGCCAGCAGTGAGGCGGGAGGGCCGTTAGGTGAGCAGTTCTTC
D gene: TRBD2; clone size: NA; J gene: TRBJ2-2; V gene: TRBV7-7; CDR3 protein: CLCGGANTGELFF; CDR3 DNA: TGCCTCTGTGGGGGGGCGAACACCGGGGAGCTGTTTTTT
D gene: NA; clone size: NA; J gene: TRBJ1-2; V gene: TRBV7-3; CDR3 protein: CASSLKRGRDYGYTF; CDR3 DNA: TGTGCCAGCAGCTTAAAGCGGGGGAGGGACTATGGCTACACCTTC